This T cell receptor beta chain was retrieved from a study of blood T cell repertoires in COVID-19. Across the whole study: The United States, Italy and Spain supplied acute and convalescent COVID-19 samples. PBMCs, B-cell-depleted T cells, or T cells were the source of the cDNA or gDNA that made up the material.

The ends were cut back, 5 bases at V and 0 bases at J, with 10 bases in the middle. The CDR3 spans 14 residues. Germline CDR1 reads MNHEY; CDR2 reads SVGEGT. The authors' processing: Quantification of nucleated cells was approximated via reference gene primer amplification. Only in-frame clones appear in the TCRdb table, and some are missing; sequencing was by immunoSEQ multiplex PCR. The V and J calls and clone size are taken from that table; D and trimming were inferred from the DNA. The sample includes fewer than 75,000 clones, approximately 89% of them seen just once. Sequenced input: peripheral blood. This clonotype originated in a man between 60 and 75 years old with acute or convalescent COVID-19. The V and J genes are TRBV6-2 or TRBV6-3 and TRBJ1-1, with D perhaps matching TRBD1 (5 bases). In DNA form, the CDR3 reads TGTGCCAGCAGTCCGGACATAGTGAACACTGAAGCTTTCTTT. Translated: CASSPDIVNTEAFF.